This T cell receptor beta chain derives from a study of cytomegalovirus exposure and HLA in healthy donors. The germline gives CDR1 SEHNR, CDR2 FQNEAQ (reference sequence). The CDR3 covers 16 residues. The V gene lost 4 bases and the J gene lost 5 bases, with 17 bases spanning the gap. Note on this clone: Antigen: not known.

Study findings and constraints: Researchers counted around 180 TCR beta chains as cytomegalovirus-associated. According to reports, the classifier identified cytomegalovirus status with high specificity and sensitivity.

Generated by immunoSEQ multiplex PCR, the TCRdb table keeps only in-frame clones and is missing some. The sample gives some 71,000 clones, less than 95% of which show up once; about 0.93% is in the top ten. The sequenced material came from PBMCs. The J gene is TRBJ2-2, the V gene TRBV7-9; the D gene is possibly TRBD1 (5 bases). This receptor was obtained from a woman younger than 35 in good health and CMV-seronegative. The CDR3 coding sequence is TGTGCCAGCAGCTCCTCCCGCAGGGTGGGGACCGGGGAGCTGTTTTTT. This gives the protein CASSSSRRVGTGELFF.